This TCR beta chain was identified during a study of cytomegalovirus exposure and HLA in healthy donors. With 60 Vbeta and 13 Jbeta primers, the PCR was carried out. Sequencing used immunoSEQ multiplex PCR; TCRdb keeps in-frame clones, though not all of them. The table includes about 150,000 clones, 84% detected once. This clone was found a few times. Germline V lookup: CDR1 MNHNS, CDR2 SASEGT. There are 15 residues in the CDR3. V was clipped by 6 bases and J by 3 bases; unmatched bases: 6. The chain employs TRBV6-1 and TRBJ1-3; 9 bases fit TRBD1. The specimen sequenced was PBMCs. The clonotype was recovered from a girl under 18 in good health and CMV-seropositive. The CDR3 reads CASREQGASGNTIYF. DNA for the CDR3: TGTGCCAGCAGAGAACAGGGGGCGAGTGGAAACACCATATATTTT.